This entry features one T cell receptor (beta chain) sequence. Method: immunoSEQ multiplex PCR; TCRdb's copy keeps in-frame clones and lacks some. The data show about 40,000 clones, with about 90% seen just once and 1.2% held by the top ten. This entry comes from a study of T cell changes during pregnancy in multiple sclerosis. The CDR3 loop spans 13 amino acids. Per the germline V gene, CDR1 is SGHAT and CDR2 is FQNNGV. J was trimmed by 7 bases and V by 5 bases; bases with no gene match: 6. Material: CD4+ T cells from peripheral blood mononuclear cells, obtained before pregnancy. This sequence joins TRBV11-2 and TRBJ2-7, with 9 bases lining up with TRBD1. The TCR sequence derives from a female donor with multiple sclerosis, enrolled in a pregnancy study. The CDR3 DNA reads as TGTGCCAGCAGCCCCGGACAGGGGCAGGAGCAGTACTTC. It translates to CASSPGQGQEQYF.